Below are 18 T cell receptor beta chains sequenced from a single sample in a study of blood T cell repertoires in COVID-19. Only in-frame clones appear in the TCRdb table, and some are missing; sequencing was by immunoSEQ multiplex PCR. Found here are roughly 29,000 clones, approximately 83% of them singletons; the top ten hold less than 35%. Input material: peripheral blood. The receptors stem from a woman of 80 years or more with COVID-19, enrolled during active disease.

The gene calls are TRBV6-6 and TRBJ2-7; 8 bases align to TRBD1. The germline V gene encodes CDR1 MNHNY and CDR2 SVGAGI (reference sequence). The CDR3 contains 16 residues. V lost 5 bases and J lost 0; bases outside the gene matches: 9. This CDR3 reads CASSPRGRGDSYEQYF. CDR3 DNA sequence: TGTGCCAGCAGTCCCAGGGGGCGGGGCGACTCCTACGAGCAGTACTTC.

The genes are TRBV5-1 and TRBJ1-6; D may be TRBD1 (6 bases). V was pared by 0 bases and J by 10 bases, with 26 bases between. The V gene's germline CDR1 is SGHRS and CDR2 YFSETQ. CDR3 size: 19 residues. The CDR3 region has the DNA TGCGCCAGCAGCTTGGAGTGGCAGGGGAAAACAATTGGGTACTCACCCCTCCACTTT. Encoded protein: CASSLEWQGKTIGYSPLHF.

The rearrangement links TRBV15 to TRBJ1-3; the D is unclear. V was trimmed by 5 bases and J by 0 bases, leaving 5 bases between them. CDR3 size: 13 residues. Germline-derived CDR1 and CDR2 are LNHNV and YYDKDF (reference sequence). CDR3 sequence reads: CATSPNSGNTIYF. The CDR3 nucleotides are TGTGCCACCAGCCCCAACTCTGGAAACACCATATATTTT. Looking up the rest from reference TRBV15 and TRBJ1-3 gives the full variable domain: DAMVIQNPRYQVTQFGKPVTLSCSQTLNHNVMYWYQQKSSQAPKLLFHYYDKDFNNEADTPDNFQSRRPNTSFCFLDIRSPGLGDTAMYLCATSPNSGNTIYFGEGSWLTVV.

The rearrangement uses TRBV6-1 and TRBJ1-1, with a possible D match to TRBD1 (6 bases). Germline loops: CDR1 MNHNS, CDR2 SASEGT. This CDR3 has 16 residues. V lost 2 bases to trimming and J lost 1 base, with 14 bases between them. The CDR3 loop reads CASSEILRGRNTEAFF. The CDR3 nucleotides read TGTGCCAGCAGTGAAATCCTCAGGGGCCGGAACACTGAAGCTTTCTTT.

The count of this clone is one. V usage is TRBV3-1 (or the pseudogene TRBV3-2) and J usage is TRBJ1-4; 7 bases map to TRBD1. The V gene's germline CDR1 is LGHDT and CDR2 YNNKEL (reference sequence). CDR3 length: 14 residues. J lost 10 bases, V lost 2 bases, and 7 bases had no gene match. CDR3 nucleotide sequence: TGTGCCAGCAGCCAAAAGGGGGGACAGAGAAAACTGTTTTTT. Its protein product is CASSQKGGQRKLFF.

The chain has TRBV19 and TRBJ2-7; 7 bases are a match to TRBD1. The CDR3 is 15 residues long. With V trimmed by 6 bases and J by 4 bases, 12 bases remained unmatched. CDR1 is LNHDA and CDR2 is SQIVND in the germline V gene (reference sequence). The CDR3 sequence is CASSPQGSTGYEQYF. The CDR3 DNA reads as TGTGCCAGTAGCCCACAGGGGAGTACGGGGTACGAGCAGTACTTC.

This clone appeared a few times. The chain joins TRBV5-1 to TRBJ1-1; 7 bases are shared with TRBD1. The germline CDR1 and CDR2 sequences are SGHRS and YFSETQ. This CDR3 comprises 18 residues. V shed 0 bases and J 4 bases; nucleotides not matched to a gene: 15. CDR3 nucleotide sequence: TGCGCCAGCAGCTTGGAAACAGGGGCCCTACTTTTGGGCACTGAAGCTTTCTTT. The encoded protein is CASSLETGALLLGTEAFF.

This rearrangement joins TRBV6-5 to TRBJ2-3, with TRBD1 matching 8 bases. This CDR3 has 15 residues. In germline, CDR1 is MNHEY, CDR2 SVGAGI. The V segment lost 7 bases and the J segment 2 bases; nucleotides outside the gene matches: 8. CDR3 sequence reads: CASKKGQALTDTQYF. CDR3 coding DNA: TGTGCCAGCAAGAAGGGACAGGCCCTCACAGATACGCAGTATTTT.

J is TRBJ2-2 and V is TRBV3-1 (or the pseudogene TRBV3-2); a possible D gene is TRBD1 (6 bases). The CDR3 runs to 15 residues. Germline V CDR1 and CDR2: LGHDT, YNNKEL (reference sequence). Trimming pared 2 bases from V and 5 bases from J, leaving 12 bases between. CDR3 DNA: TGTGCCAGCAGCCAAATTGGGGGCAGGACCGGGGAGCTGTTTTTT. Amino acid sequence: CASSQIGGRTGELFF.

V and J are TRBV7-2 and TRBJ1-2, with D perhaps matching TRBD1 (5 bases). The CDR3 runs 15 residues. Germline CDR1 and CDR2: SGHTA and FQGNSA. V was cut by 6 bases and J by 3 bases, with 17 bases left in between. The CDR3 reads CASRASLSGDYGYTF. The CDR3 DNA reads TGTGCCAGCAGGGCCTCGCTCTCGGGGGACTATGGCTACACCTTC.

The chain joins TRBV7-9 to TRBJ2-2; D possibly corresponds to TRBD1 (7 bases). The germline V gene has CDR1 SEHNR and CDR2 FQNEAQ (reference sequence). The V gene lost 1 base and the J gene lost 5 bases, with 14 bases spanning the gap. CDR3 length: 16 amino acids. This CDR3 reads CASSLVHPGGTGELFF. CDR3 in DNA: TGTGCCAGCAGCTTAGTTCACCCAGGGGGGACCGGGGAGCTGTTTTTT.

This chain joins TRBV7-6 and TRBJ2-1, with D possibly being TRBD1 (6 bases). Trimming took 1 base from V and 1 from J, leaving 11 bases between them. Germline V lookup: CDR1 SGHVS, CDR2 FNYEAQ. This CDR3 spans 16 amino acids. This CDR3 is CASSLDWQGSYNEQFF. CDR3 DNA: TGTGCCAGCAGCTTAGATTGGCAGGGGTCCTACAATGAGCAGTTCTTC.

This chain uses TRBV6-5 with TRBJ1-1; tentative D call: TRBD1 (5 bases). The CDR3 contains 13 residues. Between the trimmed V and J ends, which lost 4 bases and 6 bases, there was a span of 12 bases. Germline CDR1 reads MNHEY; CDR2 reads SVGAGI. The chain's CDR3 is CASSSVKGSEAFF. The CDR3 region has the DNA TGTGCCAGCAGTTCCGTAAAGGGGTCTGAAGCTTTCTTT.

This sequence joins TRBV5-1 and TRBJ1-4, with D perhaps TRBD1 (6 bases). Trimming stripped 4 bases from V and 7 bases from J, with 17 bases between. CDR3 size: 15 residues. Per germline, CDR1 SGHRS and CDR2 YFSETQ. The CDR3 region has the DNA TGCGCCAGCAGCAGGGACGACAGGACGGGTGAAAAACTGTTTTTT. Translating gives CASSRDDRTGEKLFF.

V is TRBV11-1 and J is TRBJ1-1; tentative D call: TRBD1 (6 bases). CDR1 is SGHAT, CDR2 FQDESV, per germline (reference sequence). V was shortened by 5 bases and J by 8 bases, with 12 bases between the two germline ends. The CDR3 is 12 residues long. CDR3 bases: TGTGCCAGCAGCCACGTTCAGGGGGAAGCTTTCTTT. As protein: CASSHVQGEAFF.

The chain is built from TRBV5-8 and TRBJ2-3; tentative D call: TRBD1 (6 bases). Germline assignment: CDR1 SGHTS and CDR2 YDEGEE. Trimming stripped 0 bases from V and 0 bases from J, with 11 bases between. The CDR3 has 16 residues. The CDR3 is CASSLGTAASTDTQYF. The CDR3 coding sequence is TGTGCCAGCAGCTTGGGGACAGCCGCTAGCACAGATACGCAGTATTTT.

This chain links TRBV6-5 with TRBJ1-3; 8 bases line up with TRBD1. There are 15 residues in the CDR3. The V gene's germline CDR1 is MNHEY and CDR2 SVGAGI. The V gene end was trimmed by 5 bases and the J gene end by 0 bases; junction bases not matched to a gene: 3. This chain's CDR3 is CASSIDRGSGNTIYF. The CDR3 coding sequence is TGTGCCAGCAGTATCGACAGGGGCTCTGGAAACACCATATATTTT.

This clone is a singleton in its sample. The CDR3 protein is CSASPGGSTEAFF. The CDR3 region has the DNA TGCAGTGCTAGTCCAGGGGGAAGTACTGAAGCTTTCTTT. The chain couples TRBV20-1 to TRBJ1-1; 7 positions match TRBD1. V was pared by 3 bases and J by 5 bases, with 6 bases of the junction left unmatched. The CDR3 covers 13 residues. Germline CDR1 and CDR2: DFQATT and SNEGSKA (reference sequence).